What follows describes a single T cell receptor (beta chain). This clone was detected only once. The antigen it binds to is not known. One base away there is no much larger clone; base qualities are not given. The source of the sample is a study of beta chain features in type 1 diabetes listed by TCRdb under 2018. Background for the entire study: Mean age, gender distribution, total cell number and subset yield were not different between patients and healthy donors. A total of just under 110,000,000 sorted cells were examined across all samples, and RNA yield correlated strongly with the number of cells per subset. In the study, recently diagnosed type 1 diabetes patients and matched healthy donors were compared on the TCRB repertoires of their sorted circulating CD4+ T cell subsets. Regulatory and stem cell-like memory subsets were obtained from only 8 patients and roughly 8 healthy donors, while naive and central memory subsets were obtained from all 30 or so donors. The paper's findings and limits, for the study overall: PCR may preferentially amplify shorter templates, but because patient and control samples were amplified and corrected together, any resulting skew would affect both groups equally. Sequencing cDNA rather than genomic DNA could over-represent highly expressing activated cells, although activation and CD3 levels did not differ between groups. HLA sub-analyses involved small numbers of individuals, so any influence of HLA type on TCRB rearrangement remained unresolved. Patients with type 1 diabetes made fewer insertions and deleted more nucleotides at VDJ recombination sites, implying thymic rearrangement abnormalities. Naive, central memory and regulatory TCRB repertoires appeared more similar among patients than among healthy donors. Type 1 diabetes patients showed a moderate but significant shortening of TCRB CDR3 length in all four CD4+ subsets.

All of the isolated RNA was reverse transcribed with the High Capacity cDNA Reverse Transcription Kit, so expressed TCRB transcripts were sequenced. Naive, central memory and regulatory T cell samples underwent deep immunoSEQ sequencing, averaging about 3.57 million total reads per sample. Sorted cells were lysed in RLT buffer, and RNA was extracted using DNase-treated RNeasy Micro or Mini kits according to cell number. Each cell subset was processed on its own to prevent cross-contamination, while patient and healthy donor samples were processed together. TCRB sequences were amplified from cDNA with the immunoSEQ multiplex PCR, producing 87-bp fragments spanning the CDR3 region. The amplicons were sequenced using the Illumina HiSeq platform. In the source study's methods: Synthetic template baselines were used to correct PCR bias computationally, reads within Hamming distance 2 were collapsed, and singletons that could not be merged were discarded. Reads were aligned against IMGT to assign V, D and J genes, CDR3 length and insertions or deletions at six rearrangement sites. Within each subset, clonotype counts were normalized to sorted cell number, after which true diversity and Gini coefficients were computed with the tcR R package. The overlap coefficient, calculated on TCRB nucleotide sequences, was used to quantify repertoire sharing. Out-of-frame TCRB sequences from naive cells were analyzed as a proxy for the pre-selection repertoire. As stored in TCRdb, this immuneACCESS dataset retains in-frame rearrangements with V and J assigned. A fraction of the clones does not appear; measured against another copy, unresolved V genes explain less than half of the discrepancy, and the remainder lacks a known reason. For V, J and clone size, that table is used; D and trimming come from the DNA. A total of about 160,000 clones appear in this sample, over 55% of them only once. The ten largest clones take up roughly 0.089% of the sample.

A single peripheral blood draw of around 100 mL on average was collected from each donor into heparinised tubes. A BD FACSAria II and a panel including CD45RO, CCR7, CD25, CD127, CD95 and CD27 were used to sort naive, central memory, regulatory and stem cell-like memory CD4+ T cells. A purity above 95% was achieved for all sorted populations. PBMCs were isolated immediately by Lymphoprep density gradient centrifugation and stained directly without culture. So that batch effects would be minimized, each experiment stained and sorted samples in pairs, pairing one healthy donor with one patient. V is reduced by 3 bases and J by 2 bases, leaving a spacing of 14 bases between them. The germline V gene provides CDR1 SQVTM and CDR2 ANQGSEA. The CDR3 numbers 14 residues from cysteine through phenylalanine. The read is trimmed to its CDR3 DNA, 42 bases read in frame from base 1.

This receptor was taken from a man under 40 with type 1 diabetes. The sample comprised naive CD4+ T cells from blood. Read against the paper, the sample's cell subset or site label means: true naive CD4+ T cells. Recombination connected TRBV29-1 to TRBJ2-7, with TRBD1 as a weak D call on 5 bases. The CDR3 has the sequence CSVEIAGFTYEQYF. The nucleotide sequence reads TGCAGCGTTGAGATCGCAGGGTTCACCTACGAGCAGTACTTC.